These 27 T cell receptor beta chains originate from one sample sequenced in a study of glioma-infiltrating T cells after dendritic cell vaccination. Clones were sequenced by immunoSEQ multiplex PCR, and TCRdb holds only the in-frame ones, with some missing. The sample has 30,000 to 40,000 clones, around 80% seen once; the top ten hold 7.5% to 10%. The material was blood, obtained before dendritic cell vaccination. These receptors were taken from a human donor with glioblastoma.

The chain carries TRBV4-3 and TRBJ1-4; D uncertain. CDR3 length equals 16 residues. Germline-derived CDR1 and CDR2 are LGHNA and YSLEER. V gave up 4 bases and J gave up 0 bases, with 12 bases separating them. The CDR3 nucleotides read TGCGCCAGCAGCCCCGATCGGGGTGCAACTAATGAAAAACTGTTTTTT. This translates into CASSPDRGATNEKLFF.

This rearrangement joins TRBV10-3 to TRBJ1-2; D is unclear. The CDR3 length is 16 residues. Trimming left V 9 bases short and J 0 bases short, with 20 bases between. Germline CDR1 is ENHRY and CDR2 is SYGVKD. The CDR3 region has the DNA TGTGCCATGTCCCGAGTTAAGACTGATTCTAACTATGGCTACACCTTC. Its translation is CAMSRVKTDSNYGYTF.

The chain uses TRBV11-2 and TRBJ1-2, with a weak D call TRBD1 (6 bases). Germline CDR1 SGHAT, CDR2 FQNNGV. Trimming removed 6 bases from V and 3 bases from J, with 11 bases in between. The CDR3 totals 13 residues. This chain's CDR3 is CASSYGTYYGYTF. DNA of the CDR3: TGTGCCAGCAGTTACGGGACATACTATGGCTACACCTTC.

V usage is TRBV4-1 and J usage is TRBJ2-5; TRBD2 matches 8 bases. The CDR3 is 17 residues long. The germline V gene encodes CDR1 MGHRA and CDR2 YSYEKL. The trim removed 1 base at V and 5 bases at J, leaving 12 bases unmatched. The CDR3 here is CASSQVQRRGGIETQYF. CDR3 bases: TGCGCCAGCAGCCAAGTCCAACGACGGGGGGGCATCGAGACCCAGTACTTC.

The chain recombines TRBV7-2 with TRBJ2-3, with 8 bases aligning to TRBD2. CDR3 length: 16 residues. Germline CDR1 and CDR2: SGHTA and FQGNSA. Trimming removed 1 base from V and 2 bases from J; junction bases left unmatched: 5. The DNA of the CDR3 is TGTGCCAGCAGCTTAGGGGCGCGGGGGGACACAGATACGCAGTATTTT. It encodes CASSLGARGDTDTQYF.

V gene TRBV6-1 combines with J gene TRBJ2-1; 11 bases are a match to TRBD2. The V and J ends lost 5 bases and 3 bases, in that order; junction bases with no gene match: 9. Germline V gene data show CDR1 as MNHNS and CDR2 as SASEGT. The CDR3 sequence is 17 residues long. The CDR3 protein is CASSQGTSGNFYNEQFF. The CDR3 nucleotides read TGTGCCAGCAGTCAAGGGACTAGCGGCAACTTCTACAATGAGCAGTTCTTC.

This clone appeared a few times. The chain joins TRBV5-6 to TRBJ1-1; possible D gene TRBD1, 6 bases. Trimming stripped 4 bases from V and 11 bases from J, with 15 bases between. Per germline, CDR1 SGHDT and CDR2 YYEEEE. This CDR3 region has 12 residues. The DNA of the CDR3 is TGTGCCAGCAGCCGACGGACAGAACGGGCTTTCTTT. Amino acid sequence: CASSRRTERAFF.

The rearrangement links TRBV30 to TRBJ2-5; TRBD2 might be the D (6 bases). Germline assignment: CDR1 GTSNPN and CDR2 SVGIG (reference sequence). V was shortened by 1 base and J by 5 bases, with 11 bases between the two germline ends. The CDR3 length is 13 residues. CDR3 sequence reads: CAWSGLVGETQYF. In nucleotides, the CDR3 is TGTGCCTGGAGTGGACTAGTCGGTGAGACCCAGTACTTC.

This rearrangement joins TRBV27 to TRBJ1-4, with TRBD1 as a possible D gene (6 bases). The length of the CDR3 is 14 residues. Germline V gene sequence: CDR1 MNHEY, CDR2 SMNVEV (reference sequence). The V gene lost 5 bases and the J gene lost 8 bases, with 15 bases spanning the gap. In DNA form, the CDR3 reads TGTGCCAGCAGTCAGCGACAGGCCCTCGAAAAACTGTTTTTT. This gives the protein CASSQRQALEKLFF.

The genes are TRBV5-1 and TRBJ2-5; perhaps TRBD1 as D (6 bases). The V end was cut by 0 bases, the J end by 5 bases, with 14 bases between. CDR3 length: 15 residues. Germline CDR1 is SGHRS and CDR2 is YFSETQ. This chain's CDR3 is CASSLETRGLETQYF. The DNA for the CDR3 is TGCGCCAGCAGCTTGGAGACCAGGGGTTTGGAGACCCAGTACTTC.

This clone has only one observation. The chain employs TRBV7-8 and TRBJ1-2; possible D gene TRBD1, 5 bases. The CDR3 is 14 residues long. Germline assignment: CDR1 SGHVS and CDR2 FQNEAQ. Trimming left V 1 base short and J 4 bases short, with 10 bases between. The CDR3 spells CASSLEEGRYGYTF. Here the CDR3 DNA reads TGTGCCAGCAGCTTAGAGGAGGGACGCTATGGCTACACCTTC.

V is TRBV5-6 and J is TRBJ2-7; the D gene is possibly TRBD1 (5 bases). The CDR3 is made up of 12 amino acids. With 3 bases removed from V and 5 bases from J, the gap between germline ends came to 9 bases. The germline CDR1 and CDR2 sequences are SGHDT and YYEEEE. The CDR3 loop reads CASSSQGHEQYF. The CDR3 DNA sequence: TGTGCCAGCAGCTCCCAGGGCCACGAGCAGTACTTC.

The chain is built from TRBV30 and TRBJ2-7, with 7 bases identical to TRBD2. V was clipped by 2 bases and J by 2 bases; unmatched bases: 12. The CDR3 has 16 amino acids. Germline V gene data show CDR1 as GTSNPN and CDR2 as SVGIG (reference sequence). This CDR3 reads CAWSPVWGGSAYEQYF. The CDR3 DNA reads TGTGCCTGGAGTCCCGTGTGGGGGGGGTCGGCCTACGAGCAGTACTTC. Full variable domain (remainder filled in from reference TRBV30 and TRBJ2-7): SQTIHQWPATLVQPVGSPLSLECTVEGTSNPNLYWYRQAAGRGLQLLFYSVGIGQISSEVPQNLSASRPQDRQFILSSKKLLLSDSGFYLCAWSPVWGGSAYEQYFGPGTRLTVT.

The chain combines TRBV19 with TRBJ2-1, with TRBD2 identical over 8 bases. Germline-derived CDR1 and CDR2 are LNHDA and SQIVND (reference sequence). CDR3 length: 15 residues. J was trimmed by 9 bases and V by 7 bases; bases with no gene match: 14. The CDR3 DNA sequence: TGTGCCAGTAACCTAGGCGGCGGGGGGCGGAGTGAGCAGTTCTTC. It is translated as CASNLGGGGRSEQFF. Using reference TRBV19 and TRBJ2-1 for the parts outside the CDR3, the full variable domain is DGGITQSPKYLFRKEGQNVTLSCEQNLNHDAMYWYRQDPGQGLRLIYYSQIVNDFQKGDIAEGYSVSREKKESFPLTVTSAQKNPTAFYLCASNLGGGGRSEQFFGPGTRLTVL.

CDR3 coding DNA: TGTGCCAGCAGCTTCAGAGGCACCGGGGAGCTGTTTTTT. Its translation is CASSFRGTGELFF. This sequence joins TRBV7-2 and TRBJ2-2; D not resolved. V shed 3 bases and J shed 4 bases, with 6 bases lying between them. This CDR3 has 13 residues. CDR1 is SGHTA, CDR2 FQGNSA, per germline.

The gene calls are TRBV7-9 and TRBJ2-3, with 7 bases fitting TRBD2. The CDR3 length is 15 residues. The V gene's germline CDR1 is SEHNR and CDR2 FQNEAQ (reference sequence). The V segment lost 5 bases and the J segment 1 base; nucleotides outside the gene matches: 6. DNA of the CDR3: TGTGCCAGCAGCCGGGAGGTAGGGGGCACAGATACGCAGTATTTT. Amino acid sequence: CASSREVGGTDTQYF.

The rearrangement joins TRBV5-1 to TRBJ2-7; 7 bases align to TRBD1. CDR3 length equals 15 residues. Losses at the gene ends were 0 bases for V and 1 base for J; bases not matched to a gene: 4. Germline lookup yields CDR1 SGHRS and CDR2 YFSETQ. This CDR3 reads CASSLVYRGSYEQYF. Here the CDR3 DNA reads TGCGCCAGCAGCTTGGTTTACAGGGGATCCTACGAGCAGTACTTC.

The chain links TRBV29-1 to TRBJ1-4; 10 bases line up with TRBD1. CDR3 size: 13 residues. CDR1 and CDR2 from the germline V gene are SQVTM and ANQGSEA. The ends lost 7 bases at V and 5 bases at J; junction bases unmatched: 4. The CDR3: CSGTGQGNEKLFF. CDR3 DNA: TGCAGCGGAACGGGACAGGGGAATGAAAAACTGTTTTTT.

This clone appeared a single time. The rearrangement joins TRBV28 to TRBJ1-5; tentative D call: TRBD1 (6 bases). The germline gives CDR1 MDHEN, CDR2 SYDVKM. The CDR3 is made up of 13 amino acids. The ends were cut back, 8 bases at V and 6 bases at J, with 14 bases in the middle. The CDR3 region has the DNA TGTGCCAGCCAGAGAACAGGGACTCAGCCCCAGCATTTT. Protein product: CASQRTGTQPQHF.

The chain carries TRBV6-6 and TRBJ1-2, with TRBD1 matching over 8 bases. Germline V CDR1 and CDR2: MNHNY, SVGAGI (reference sequence). V lost 6 bases to trimming and J lost 5 bases; unmatched junction nucleotides: 14. This CDR3 has 16 amino acids. CDR3 amino acids: CASSETRQGRPYGYTF. Here the CDR3 DNA reads TGTGCCAGCAGCGAAACCCGACAGGGGCGCCCTTATGGCTACACCTTC.

The genes are TRBV7-2 and TRBJ1-1, with D hard to call. The CDR3 spans 14 residues. V dropped 1 base and J dropped 0 bases, with 6 bases sitting between them. Germline CDR1 reads SGHTA; CDR2 reads FQGNSA. The CDR3, as DNA: TGTGCCAGCAGCTTAGGGCCGCTGAACACTGAAGCTTTCTTT. The encoded protein is CASSLGPLNTEAFF.

J is TRBJ1-2 and V is TRBV5-1, with 7 bases matching TRBD1. The CDR3 extends over 15 amino acids. V was pared by 4 bases and J by 3 bases, with 9 bases of the junction left unmatched. Looked up from germline, CDR1 is SGHRS and CDR2 is YFSETQ. The CDR3 sequence is CASSQRQGSHYGYTF. CDR3 in DNA: TGCGCCAGCAGCCAACGACAGGGCTCACACTATGGCTACACCTTC.

The count of this clone is one. The sample holds other DNA sequences that translate to the same CDR3. The rearrangement links TRBV6-5 to TRBJ1-2; TRBD1 aligns across 10 bases. J lost 4 bases, V lost 0 bases, and 5 bases had no gene match. The CDR3 runs to 16 residues. Germline loops: CDR1 MNHEY, CDR2 SVGAGI. CDR3 nucleotide sequence: TGTGCCAGCAGTTACTCCCGGACAGGGGGTTCCTATGGCTACACCTTC. Protein: CASSYSRTGGSYGYTF.

CDR3 coding DNA: TGTGCCATAAGGAGCGGGGGGAACACCGGGGAGCTGTTTTTT. Protein product: CAIRSGGNTGELFF. The chain couples TRBV10-3 to TRBJ2-2; TRBD2 agrees at 8 bases. Germline V lookup: CDR1 ENHRY, CDR2 SYGVKD. V lost 9 bases and J lost 1; bases outside the gene matches: 4. The CDR3 is 14 residues long.

The V gene is TRBV7-3, the J gene TRBJ1-1, with D hard to call. CDR1 and CDR2 (germline): SGHTA, FQGTGA. Trimming took 3 bases from V and 4 from J, leaving 9 bases between them. This CDR3 region has 13 residues. CDR3 in amino acids: CASSFGEGTEAFF. Written as DNA, the CDR3 is TGTGCCAGCAGCTTCGGGGAGGGCACTGAAGCTTTCTTT.

In the case of this clone: Other nucleotide sequences from this sample produce the same CDR3. This rearrangement joins TRBV5-6 to TRBJ2-1; 10 positions match TRBD2. CDR3 length: 16 residues. V gave up 4 bases and J gave up 0 bases; unmatched junction bases: 4. Germline lookup yields CDR1 SGHDT and CDR2 YYEEEE. The CDR3: CASSDQRGGSYNEQFF. CDR3 DNA: TGTGCCAGCAGCGATCAGCGGGGGGGCTCCTACAATGAGCAGTTCTTC.

The chain links TRBV28 to TRBJ1-2; the D gene is possibly TRBD1 (5 bases). Trimming took off 6 bases at V and 7 bases at J, with 18 bases between the two ends. Germline V gene sequence: CDR1 MDHEN, CDR2 SYDVKM. The CDR3 is made up of 14 amino acids. The CDR3 nucleotides read TGTGCCAGCAGCCCGGGGGGAGGGTCTAGTGGCTACACCTTC. Encoded protein: CASSPGGGSSGYTF.